This TCR beta chain was documented in a study of blood T cells in healthy people across ages. Primers used in a second PCR of about 7 to 12 cycles were a sample-barcoded 5' primer and a J-beta primer mix. TCRdb passed the 5' RACE reads through MiXCR, listing each CDR3 protein once. The sample includes 650,000 to 1,000,000 distinct CDR3 sequences, 46% of them seen just once. The V and J ends lost 5 bases and 3 bases respectively, with 14 bases between them. The CDR3 is 14 amino acids. The germline V gene has CDR1 ENHRY and CDR2 SYGVKD. The rearrangement links TRBV10-3 to TRBJ2-7; perhaps TRBD2 as D (5 bases). The receptor was derived from an elderly man in good health. Sequencing was done on a sample of blood. CDR3 region: CAISSPGINYEQYF. The CDR3 nucleotides read TGTGCCATCAGTAGCCCCGGGATCAACTACGAGCAGTACTTC.